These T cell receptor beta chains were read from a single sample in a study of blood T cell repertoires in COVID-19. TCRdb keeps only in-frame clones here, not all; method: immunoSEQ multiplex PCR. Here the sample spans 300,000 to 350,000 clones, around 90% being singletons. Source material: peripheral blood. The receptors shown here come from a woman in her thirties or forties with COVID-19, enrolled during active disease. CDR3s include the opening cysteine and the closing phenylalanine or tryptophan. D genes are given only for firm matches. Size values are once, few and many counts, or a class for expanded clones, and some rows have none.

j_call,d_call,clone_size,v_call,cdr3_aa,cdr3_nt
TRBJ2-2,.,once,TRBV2,CASSGATRVTGELFF,TGTGCCAGCAGTGGGGCAACGAGGGTAACCGGGGAGCTGTTTTTT
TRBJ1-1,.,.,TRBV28,CASSSPPRDTEAFF,TGTGCCAGCAGTTCCCCCCCACGGGACACTGAAGCTTTCTTT
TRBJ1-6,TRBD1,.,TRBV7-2,CASSPRQGSPLHF,TGTGCCAGCAGCCCCCGACAGGGGTCACCCCTCCACTTT
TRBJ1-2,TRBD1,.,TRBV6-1,CASSEAGTVAPYGYTF,TGTGCCAGCAGTGAAGCGGGGACAGTAGCTCCCTATGGCTACACCTTC
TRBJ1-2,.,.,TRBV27,CASSSPGYGYTF,TGTGCCAGCAGTTCCCCAGGCTATGGCTACACCTTC
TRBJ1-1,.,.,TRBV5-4,CASSRAGVEHTEAFF,TGTGCCAGCAGCAGAGCAGGGGTCGAGCACACTGAAGCTTTCTTT
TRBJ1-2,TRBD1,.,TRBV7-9,CASSPTGPYGYTF,TGTGCCAGCAGTCCGACAGGGCCTTATGGCTACACCTTC
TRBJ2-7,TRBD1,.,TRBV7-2,CASSLEVGQGTHEQYF,TGTGCCAGCAGCTTAGAGGTCGGACAGGGGACGCACGAGCAGTACTTC
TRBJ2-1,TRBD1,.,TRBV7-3,CASSPMGVRTGGKNEQFF,TGTGCCAGCAGCCCGATGGGAGTGCGGACAGGGGGCAAAAATGAGCAGTTCTTC
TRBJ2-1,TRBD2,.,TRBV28,CASREGLAGYNEQFF,TGTGCCAGCAGGGAGGGACTAGCGGGATACAATGAGCAGTTCTTC
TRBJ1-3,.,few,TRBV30,CAWSHDTSSGNTIYF,TGTGCCTGGAGTCATGACACCTCCTCTGGAAACACCATATATTTT
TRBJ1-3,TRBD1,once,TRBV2,CASRRDRTGDTIYF,TGTGCCAGCAGGAGGGACAGGACTGGAGACACCATATATTTT
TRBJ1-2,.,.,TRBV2,CASTERHGYTF,TGTGCCAGCACGGAGAGACATGGCTACACCTTC
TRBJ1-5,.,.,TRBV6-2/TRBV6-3,CASSYSLLMGGERQPQHF,TGTGCCAGCAGTTACTCACTTTTGATGGGAGGGGAGAGACAGCCCCAGCATTTT
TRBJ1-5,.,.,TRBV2,CASSPGPDQPQHF,TGTGCCAGCAGCCCTGGTCCAGATCAGCCCCAGCATTTT
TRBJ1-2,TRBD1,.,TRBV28,CASSWDSGYTF,TGTGCCAGCAGTTGGGACAGTGGCTACACCTTC
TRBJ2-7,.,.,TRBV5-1,CASSLDRTNYEQYF,TGCGCCAGCAGCTTGGACAGGACCAACTACGAGCAGTACTTC
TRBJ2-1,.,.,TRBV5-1,CASSLEGGTNEQFF,TGCGCCAGCAGCTTGGAGGGAGGAACCAATGAGCAGTTCTTC
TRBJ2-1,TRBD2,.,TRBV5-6,CASSPGPFELLAEREQFF,TGTGCCAGCAGCCCTGGCCCCTTTGAATTACTAGCGGAAAGGGAGCAGTTCTTC
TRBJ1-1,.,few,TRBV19,CASIRRGGAMNTEAFF,TGTGCCAGTATCCGTCGTGGGGGGGCGATGAACACTGAAGCTTTCTTT
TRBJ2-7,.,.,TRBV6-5,CASGGLRYEQYF,TGTGCCAGCGGGGGGTTGCGCTACGAGCAGTACTTC
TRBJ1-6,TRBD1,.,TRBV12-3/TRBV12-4,CASSPGTGSPLHF,TGTGCCAGCAGTCCGGGGACAGGTTCACCCCTCCACTTT
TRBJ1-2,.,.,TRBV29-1,CSVGSDVYGYTF,TGCAGCGTCGGAAGCGACGTTTATGGCTACACCTTC
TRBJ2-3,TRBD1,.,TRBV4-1,CASSQVTGETDTQYF,TGCGCCAGCAGCCAAGTAACAGGGGAGACAGATACGCAGTATTTT
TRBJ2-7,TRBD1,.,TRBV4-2,CASSQGQGSYEQYF,TGTGCCAGCAGCCAGGGACAGGGATCCTACGAGCAGTACTTC
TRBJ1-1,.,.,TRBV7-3,CASSLLAAPRTEAFF,TGTGCCAGCAGCTTACTGGCAGCCCCGCGGACTGAAGCTTTCTTT
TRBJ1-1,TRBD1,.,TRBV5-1,CASKQGENTEAFF,TGCGCCAGCAAACAGGGGGAGAACACTGAAGCTTTCTTT
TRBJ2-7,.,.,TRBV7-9,CASSRQGFYEQYF,TGTGCCAGCAGCCGCCAGGGGTTCTACGAGCAGTACTTC
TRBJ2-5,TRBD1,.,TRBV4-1,CASSGGQGAIGETQYF,TGCGCCAGCAGCGGGGGACAGGGGGCAATTGGGGAGACCCAGTACTTC
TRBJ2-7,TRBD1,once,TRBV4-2,CASSHGTGSEQYF,TGTGCCAGCAGCCATGGGACAGGGAGCGAGCAGTACTTC
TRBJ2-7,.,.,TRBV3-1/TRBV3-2,CASSQLAGTLYEQYF,TGTGCCAGCAGCCAATTGGCGGGAACGCTCTACGAGCAGTACTTC
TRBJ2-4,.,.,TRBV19,CASSIGSPGNIQYF,TGTGCCAGTAGTATTGGGAGCCCCGGAAACATTCAGTACTTC
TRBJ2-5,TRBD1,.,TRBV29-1,CSAGTAQETQYF,TGCAGCGCCGGGACAGCCCAAGAGACCCAGTACTTC
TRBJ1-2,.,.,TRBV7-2,CASSRGRGLNYGYTF,TGTGCCAGCAGCCGGGGGAGGGGACTTAACTATGGCTACACCTTC
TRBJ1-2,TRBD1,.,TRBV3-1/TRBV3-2,CASSQDPTIGAGGRGYTF,TGTGCCAGCAGCCAAGATCCTACCATAGGGGCAGGGGGCAGAGGCTACACCTTC
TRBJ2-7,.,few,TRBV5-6,CASSSAYEQYF,TGTGCCAGCAGCTCTGCCTACGAGCAGTACTTC
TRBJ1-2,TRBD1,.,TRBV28,CASIEIGTGDYGYTF,TGTGCCAGCATCGAAATAGGGACAGGGGACTATGGCTACACCTTC
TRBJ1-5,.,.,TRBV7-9,CASSPGGAGGNQPQHF,TGTGCCAGCAGCCCTGGCGGGGCCGGGGGCAATCAGCCCCAGCATTTT
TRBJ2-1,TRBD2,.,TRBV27,CASSSGPGTSFDNEQFF,TGTGCCAGCAGTTCGGGCCCCGGGACTAGCTTCGACAATGAGCAGTTCTTC
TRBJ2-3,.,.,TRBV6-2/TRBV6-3,CASSSLRDSTDTQYF,TGTGCCAGCAGTTCCCTGCGGGATAGCACAGATACGCAGTATTTT
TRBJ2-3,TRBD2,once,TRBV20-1,CSASPLAGPSTDTQYF,TGCAGTGCTAGTCCCCTAGCGGGGCCCTCCACAGATACGCAGTATTTT
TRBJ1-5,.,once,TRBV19,CASTIFGTKSHQPQHF,TGTGCCAGTACCATCTTCGGGACAAAAAGTCACCAGCCCCAGCATTTT
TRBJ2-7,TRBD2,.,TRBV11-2,CASSLVPTLAGGPYEQYF,TGTGCCAGCAGCTTAGTTCCCACCTTAGCGGGGGGCCCCTACGAGCAGTACTTC
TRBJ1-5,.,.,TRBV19,CASSIVQGLNQPQHF,TGTGCCAGTAGTATCGTACAGGGTTTAAATCAGCCCCAGCATTTT
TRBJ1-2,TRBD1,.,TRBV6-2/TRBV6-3,CASSHTGAYGYTF,TGTGCCAGCAGCCATACAGGGGCCTATGGCTACACCTTC
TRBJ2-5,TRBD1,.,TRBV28,CASSSTGTGQETQYF,TGTGCCAGCAGTTCAACCGGGACAGGCCAAGAGACCCAGTACTTC
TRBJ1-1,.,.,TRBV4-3,CASSQSRGSTEAFF,TGCGCCAGCAGCCAAAGCAGGGGTAGCACTGAAGCTTTCTTT
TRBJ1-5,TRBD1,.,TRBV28,CASSLNQGEGNQPQHF,TGTGCCAGCAGTTTAAACCAGGGGGAAGGCAATCAGCCCCAGCATTTT
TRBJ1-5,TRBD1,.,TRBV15,CATSRGTGENQPQHF,TGTGCCACCAGCAGAGGGACAGGGGAAAATCAGCCCCAGCATTTT
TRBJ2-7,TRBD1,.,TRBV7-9,CASSEGQISVYEQYF,TGTGCCAGCAGCGAGGGACAGATAAGTGTCTACGAGCAGTACTTC
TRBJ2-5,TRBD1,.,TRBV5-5,CASSLDRAQETQYF,TGTGCCAGCAGCCTGGACAGGGCCCAAGAGACCCAGTACTTC
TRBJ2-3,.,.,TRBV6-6,CASTESGEGTDTQYF,TGTGCCAGCACAGAGAGCGGAGAAGGCACAGATACGCAGTATTTT
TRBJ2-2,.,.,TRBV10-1,CASRLLQYTGELFF,TGCGCCAGCAGGCTTCTCCAGTACACCGGGGAGCTGTTTTTT
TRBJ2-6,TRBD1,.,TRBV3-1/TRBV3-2,CASRRLGQGKSSGANVLTF,TGTGCCAGCAGAAGACTCGGACAGGGGAAAAGCTCTGGGGCCAACGTCCTGACTTTC
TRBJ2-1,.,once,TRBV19,CASSARTDYNEQFF,TGTGCCAGTAGTGCCAGGACAGATTACAATGAGCAGTTCTTC
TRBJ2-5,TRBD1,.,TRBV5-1,CASSLMDREETQYF,TGCGCCAGCAGCTTGATGGACAGGGAGGAGACCCAGTACTTC
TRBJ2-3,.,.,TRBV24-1,CATNTGTSTDTQYF,TGTGCCACCAACACGGGGACTAGCACAGATACGCAGTATTTT
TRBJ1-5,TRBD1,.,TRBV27,CASADRGSNQPQHF,TGTGCCAGCGCGGACAGGGGCAGCAATCAGCCCCAGCATTTT
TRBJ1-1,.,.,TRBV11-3,CASSFGVAGAAAFF,TGTGCCAGCAGCTTTGGGGTTGCAGGGGCCGCGGCTTTCTTT